One and the same sample provided the 14 T cell receptor beta chains below, sequenced in a study of cytotoxic CD8 clonotypes in ibrutinib-treated CLL. Using immunoSEQ multiplex PCR, the repertoire was profiled, and TCRdb retains in-frame clones only, with some absent. The repertoire holds 50,000 to 65,000 clones, with roughly 57% as singletons. The sample consisted of PBMCs, taken after 12 months of ibrutinib treatment. All receptors come from a human donor with chronic lymphocytic leukemia.

The chain uses TRBV6-1 and TRBJ2-7, with 9 bases aligning to TRBD1. The CDR3 has 14 residues. After removal of 6 bases from V and 1 base from J, the junction contained 4 bases not matched to a gene. Germline V CDR1 and CDR2: MNHNS, SASEGT. The CDR3 region has the DNA TGTGCCAGCAGCCAACAGGGGGCGTCCTACGAGCAGTACGTC. Protein product: CASSQQGASYEQYV.

V is TRBV27 and J is TRBJ2-3; 10 bases agree with TRBD2. CDR1 and CDR2 (germline): MNHEY, SMNVEV (reference sequence). J lost 2 bases, V lost 1 base, and 6 bases had no gene match. The CDR3 loop spans 17 amino acids. The CDR3 DNA reads as TGTGCCAGCAGTTTATGGGCTAGCGGGAGTATCACAGATACGCAGTATTTT. Translated, it gives CASSLWASGSITDTQYF.

This clone was seen at least ten times. V gene TRBV18 combines with J gene TRBJ2-7, with D possibly matching TRBD2 (6 bases). Germline-derived CDR1 and CDR2 are KGHSH and LQKENI. V dropped 3 bases and J dropped 2 bases, with 14 bases sitting between them. The CDR3 contains 15 residues. CDR3 bases: TGTGCCAGCTCACCCGGGACTCCGGGGGCCTACGAGCAGTACTTC. This gives the protein CASSPGTPGAYEQYF. The variable domain in full, completed from reference TRBV18 and TRBJ2-7, reads NAGVMQNPRHLVRRRGQEARLRCSPMKGHSHVYWYRQLPEEGLKFMVYLQKENIIDESGMPKERFSAEFPKEGPSILRIQQVVRGDSAAYFCASSPGTPGAYEQYFGPGTRLTVT.

In this sample, this clone turned up a few times. This CDR3 reads CASTDGIYEQYF. CDR3 nucleotides: TGTGCCAGCACGGACGGAATCTACGAGCAGTACTTC. This rearrangement joins TRBV6-5 to TRBJ2-7; D is uncertain. The CDR3 spans 12 residues. The germline CDR1 and CDR2 sequences are MNHEY and SVGAGI. V lost 7 bases to trimming and J lost 3 bases, with 10 bases between them.

This chain links TRBV28 with TRBJ2-5; the D gene is possibly TRBD2 (5 bases). Trimming shortened V by 6 bases and J by 2 bases, and 13 bases separated the two germline ends. The CDR3 totals 14 residues. Looked up from germline, CDR1 is MDHEN and CDR2 is SYDVKM. CDR3 bases: TGTGCCAGCAGGGTAGCGCTACCTCAAGAGACCCAGTACTTC. Translating it yields CASRVALPQETQYF.

This clone came up a few times. The chain recombines TRBV18 with TRBJ1-2; 11 nucleotides align to TRBD1. The V gene end was trimmed by 4 bases and the J gene end by 6 bases; junction bases not matched to a gene: 4. This CDR3 is 14 amino acids long. Germline V gives CDR1 KGHSH, CDR2 LQKENI. CDR3 sequence reads: CASSRRTGGDGYTF. CDR3 coding DNA: TGTGCCAGCTCACGTCGGACAGGGGGCGATGGCTACACCTTC.

The chain joins TRBV27 to TRBJ2-7; D uncertain. This CDR3 is built from 13 residues. Germline CDR1 reads MNHEY; CDR2 reads SMNVEV (reference sequence). V lost 2 bases and J lost 5, with 10 bases in between. CDR3 coding DNA: TGTGCCAGCAGTTTAAGTAGCAGGCACGAGCAGTACGTC. It is translated as CASSLSSRHEQYV.

The chain employs TRBV15 and TRBJ1-3; weak D call: TRBD1 (5 bases). CDR1 and CDR2 from the germline V gene are LNHNV and YYDKDF (reference sequence). V lost 0 bases, J lost 2 bases, and 8 bases lay in between. The CDR3 contains 15 residues. The CDR3 region is CATSRDAGAGNTIYF. CDR3 coding DNA: TGTGCCACCAGCAGAGACGCGGGGGCTGGAAACACCATATATTTT.

The chain carries TRBV10-3 and TRBJ2-7; 9 bases are shared with TRBD1. The CDR3 contains 16 residues. Germline lookup yields CDR1 ENHRY and CDR2 SYGVKD. After removal of 10 bases from V and 3 bases from J, the junction contained 16 bases not matched to a gene. The CDR3 loop is CASRFFAGTGIYEQYF. The CDR3 nucleotides are TGTGCCAGCAGGTTTTTCGCCGGGACAGGGATCTACGAGCAGTACTTC.

The rearrangement joins TRBV5-6 to TRBJ2-1, with D uncertain. From germline, CDR1 is SGHDT and CDR2 YYEEEE. The CDR3 is 13 amino acids. Trimming pared 0 bases from V and 5 bases from J, leaving 6 bases between. CDR3 amino acids: CASSLVFDNEQFF. The CDR3 DNA reads as TGTGCCAGCAGCTTGGTCTTCGACAATGAGCAGTTCTTC.

This clone was counted between two and nine times. The chain uses TRBV7-8 and TRBJ2-1; the D gene is possibly TRBD2 (5 bases). There are 12 residues in the CDR3. CDR1 is SGHVS, CDR2 FQNEAQ, per germline. V was clipped by 5 bases and J by 9 bases, with 11 bases between them. CDR3 bases: TGTGCCAGCAGCCCAGACTATTTTGAGCAGTTCTTC. Residues: CASSPDYFEQFF.

The chain carries TRBV25-1 and TRBJ2-1; 9 nucleotides line up with TRBD1. The CDR3 has 14 amino acids. The germline CDR1 and CDR2 sequences are MGHDK and SYGVNS. Losses at the gene ends were 1 base for V and 15 bases for J; bases not matched to a gene: 10. CDR3 in amino acids: CASSEFNEGTGLFF. The CDR3 DNA reads as TGTGCCAGCAGTGAATTCAACGAAGGGACAGGGTTGTTCTTC.

The CDR3: CASSPLRGAAEQFF. CDR3 nucleotide sequence: TGTGCCAGCTCACCTCTGAGGGGGGCGGCTGAGCAGTTCTTC. This sequence joins TRBV18 and TRBJ2-1; possibly TRBD1 or TRBD2 for D (6 bases each). Germline CDR1 and CDR2: KGHSH and LQKENI. V was cut by 3 bases and J by 9 bases, with 15 bases left in between. The length of the CDR3 is 14 residues.

The chain joins TRBV10-3 to TRBJ2-1; no definite D call. The length of the CDR3 is 13 residues. With 8 bases removed from V and 9 bases from J, the gap between germline ends came to 17 bases. Germline V lookup: CDR1 ENHRY, CDR2 SYGVKD. Here the CDR3 reads CAIGPFKLGEQFF. The CDR3, as DNA: TGTGCCATCGGACCCTTCAAGCTTGGTGAGCAGTTCTTC.